The T cell receptor (beta chain) under discussion was sequenced for a study of cytomegalovirus exposure and HLA in healthy donors. Overall study: A preliminary data release comprised around 85 million unique TCRs obtained from HLA-typed donors.

Overall study results and limits: Available immune exposure information was restricted to CMV serostatus only.

Both 60 Vbeta primers and 13 Jbeta primers went into the PCR. Measured with immunoSEQ multiplex PCR; TCRdb has only the in-frame clones, and not every one. The sample table includes about 170,000 clones. Turning to this clone: Its antigen is unidentified.

The CDR3 contains 17 residues. Germline CDR1 SGHRS, CDR2 YFSETQ. V lost 3 bases and J lost 4; bases outside the gene matches: 12. The clonotype comes from an older woman in good health and CMV-seronegative. Input material: PBMCs. The V and J genes are TRBV5-1 and TRBJ2-5; 10 bases match TRBD2. CDR3 DNA: TGCGCCAGCAGCTCTTCACTAGAGACTAGCGGGCGAGAGACCCAGTACTTC. Residues: CASSSSLETSGRETQYF.